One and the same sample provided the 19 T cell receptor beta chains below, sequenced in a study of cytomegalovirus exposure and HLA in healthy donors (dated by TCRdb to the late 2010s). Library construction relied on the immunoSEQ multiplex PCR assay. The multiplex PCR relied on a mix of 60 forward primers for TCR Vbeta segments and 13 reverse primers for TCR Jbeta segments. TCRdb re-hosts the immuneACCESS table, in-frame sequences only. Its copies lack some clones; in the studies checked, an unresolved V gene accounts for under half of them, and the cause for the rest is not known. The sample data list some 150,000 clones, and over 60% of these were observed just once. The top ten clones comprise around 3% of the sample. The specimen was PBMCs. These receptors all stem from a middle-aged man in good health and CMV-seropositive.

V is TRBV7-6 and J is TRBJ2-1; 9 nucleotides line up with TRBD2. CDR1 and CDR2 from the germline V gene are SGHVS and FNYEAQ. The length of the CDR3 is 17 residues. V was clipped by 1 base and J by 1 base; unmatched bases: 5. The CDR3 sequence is CASSLEAGGTSYNEQFF. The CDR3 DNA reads TGTGCCAGCAGCTTAGAGGCGGGAGGGACATCCTACAATGAGCAGTTCTTC.

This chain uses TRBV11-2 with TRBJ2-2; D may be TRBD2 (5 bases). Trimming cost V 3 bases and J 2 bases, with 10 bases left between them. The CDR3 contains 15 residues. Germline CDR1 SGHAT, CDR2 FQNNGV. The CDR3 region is CASSLERTNTGELFF. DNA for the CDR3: TGTGCCAGCAGCTTGGAACGGACTAACACCGGGGAGCTGTTTTTT.

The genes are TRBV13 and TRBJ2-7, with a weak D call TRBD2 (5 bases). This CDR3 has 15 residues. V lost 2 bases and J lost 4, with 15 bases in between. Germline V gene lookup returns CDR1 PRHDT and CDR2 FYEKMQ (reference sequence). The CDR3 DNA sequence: TGTGCCAGCAGCTTATTTGCTAGCCGTATTTACGAGCAGTACTTC. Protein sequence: CASSLFASRIYEQYF.

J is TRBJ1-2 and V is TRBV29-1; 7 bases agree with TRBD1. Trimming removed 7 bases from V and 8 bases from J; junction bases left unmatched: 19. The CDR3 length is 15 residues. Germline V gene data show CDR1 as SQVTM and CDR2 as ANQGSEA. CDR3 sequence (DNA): TGCAGCGCCTTACTCCGTTACAGGGGCAGGGGGGGCTACACCTTC. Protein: CSALLRYRGRGGYTF.

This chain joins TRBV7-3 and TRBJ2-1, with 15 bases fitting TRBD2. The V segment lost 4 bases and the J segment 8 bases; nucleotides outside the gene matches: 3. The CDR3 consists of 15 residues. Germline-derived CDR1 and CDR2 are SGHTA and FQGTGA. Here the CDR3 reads CASSSGLAGGHEQFF. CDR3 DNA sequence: TGTGCCAGCAGCTCGGGACTAGCGGGAGGCCATGAGCAGTTCTTC.

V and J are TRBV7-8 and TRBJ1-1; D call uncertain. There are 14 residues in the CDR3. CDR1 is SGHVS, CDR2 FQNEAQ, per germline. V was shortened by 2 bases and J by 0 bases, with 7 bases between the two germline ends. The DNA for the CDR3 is TGTGCCAGCAGCTTAAGTCAGATGAACACTGAAGCTTTCTTT. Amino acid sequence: CASSLSQMNTEAFF.

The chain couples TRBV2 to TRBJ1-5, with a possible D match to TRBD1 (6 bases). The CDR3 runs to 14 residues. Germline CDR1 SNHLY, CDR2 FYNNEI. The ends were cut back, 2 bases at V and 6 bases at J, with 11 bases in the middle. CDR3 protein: CASSEQQGSQPQHF. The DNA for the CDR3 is TGTGCCAGCAGTGAACAACAGGGTAGTCAGCCCCAGCATTTT.

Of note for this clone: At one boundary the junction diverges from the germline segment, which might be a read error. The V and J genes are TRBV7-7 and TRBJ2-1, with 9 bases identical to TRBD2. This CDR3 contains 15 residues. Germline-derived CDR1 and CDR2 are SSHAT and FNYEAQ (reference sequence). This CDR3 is CASRLAGASYNEQFF. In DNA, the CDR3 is TGTGCCAGCAGGTTAGCGGGAGCTTCCTACAATGAGCAGTTCTTC.

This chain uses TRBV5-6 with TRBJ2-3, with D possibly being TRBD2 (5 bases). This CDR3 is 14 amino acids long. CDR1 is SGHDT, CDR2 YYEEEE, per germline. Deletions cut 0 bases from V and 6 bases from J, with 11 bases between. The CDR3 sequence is CASSLEAAGDTQYF. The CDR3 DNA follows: TGTGCCAGCAGCTTGGAAGCGGCGGGCGATACGCAGTATTTT.

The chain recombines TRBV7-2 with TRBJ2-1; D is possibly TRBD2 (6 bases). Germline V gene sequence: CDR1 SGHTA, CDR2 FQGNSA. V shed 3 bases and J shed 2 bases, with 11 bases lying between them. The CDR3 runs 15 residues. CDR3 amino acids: CASSLGGIAYNEQFF. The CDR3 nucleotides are TGTGCCAGCAGCTTGGGCGGGATCGCCTACAATGAGCAGTTCTTC.

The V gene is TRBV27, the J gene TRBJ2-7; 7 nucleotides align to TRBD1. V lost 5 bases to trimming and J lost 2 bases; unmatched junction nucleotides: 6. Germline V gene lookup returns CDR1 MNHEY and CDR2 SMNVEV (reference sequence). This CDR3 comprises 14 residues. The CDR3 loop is CASSPERGPYEQYF. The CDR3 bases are TGTGCCAGCAGTCCAGAAAGGGGGCCCTACGAGCAGTACTTC.

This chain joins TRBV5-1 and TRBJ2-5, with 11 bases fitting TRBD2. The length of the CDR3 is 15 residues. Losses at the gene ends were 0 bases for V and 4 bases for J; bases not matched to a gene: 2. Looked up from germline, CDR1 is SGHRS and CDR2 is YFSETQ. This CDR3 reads CASSLVGTSGETQYF. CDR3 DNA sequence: TGCGCCAGCAGCTTGGTGGGGACTAGCGGAGAGACCCAGTACTTC.

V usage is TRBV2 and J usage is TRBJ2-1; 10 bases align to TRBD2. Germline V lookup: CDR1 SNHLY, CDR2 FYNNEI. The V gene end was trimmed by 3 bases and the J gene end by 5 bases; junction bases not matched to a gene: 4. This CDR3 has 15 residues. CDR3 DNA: TGTGCCAGCAGTGAGAGGACTAGCGGAAACAATGAGCAGTTCTTC. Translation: CASSERTSGNNEQFF.

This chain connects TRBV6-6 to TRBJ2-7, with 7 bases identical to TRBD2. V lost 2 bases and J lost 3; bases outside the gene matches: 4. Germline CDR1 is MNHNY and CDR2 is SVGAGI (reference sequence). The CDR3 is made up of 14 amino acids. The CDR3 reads CASSYALADYEQYF. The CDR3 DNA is TGTGCCAGCAGTTACGCCCTAGCGGACTACGAGCAGTACTTC.

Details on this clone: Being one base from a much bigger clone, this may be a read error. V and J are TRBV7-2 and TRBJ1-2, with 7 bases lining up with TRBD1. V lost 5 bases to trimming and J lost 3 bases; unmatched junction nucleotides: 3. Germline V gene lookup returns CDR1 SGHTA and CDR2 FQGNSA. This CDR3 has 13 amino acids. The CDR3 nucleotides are TGTGCCAGCAGCCCCGGACAGGACTATGGCTACACCTTC. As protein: CASSPGQDYGYTF.

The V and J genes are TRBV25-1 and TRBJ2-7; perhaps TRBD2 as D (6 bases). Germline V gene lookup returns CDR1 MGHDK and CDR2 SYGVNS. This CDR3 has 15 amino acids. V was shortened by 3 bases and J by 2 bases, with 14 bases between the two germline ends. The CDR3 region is CASSEGGWQAYEQYF. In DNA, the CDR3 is TGTGCCAGCAGTGAGGGGGGTTGGCAGGCCTACGAGCAGTACTTC.

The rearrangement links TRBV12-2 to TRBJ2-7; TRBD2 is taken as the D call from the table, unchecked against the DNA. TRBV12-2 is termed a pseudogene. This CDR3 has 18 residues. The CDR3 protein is CASRPRLAGAHCWYEQYF. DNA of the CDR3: TGTGCAAGTCGCCCGCGACTAGCGGGAGCCCACTGCTGGTACGAGCAGTACTTC.

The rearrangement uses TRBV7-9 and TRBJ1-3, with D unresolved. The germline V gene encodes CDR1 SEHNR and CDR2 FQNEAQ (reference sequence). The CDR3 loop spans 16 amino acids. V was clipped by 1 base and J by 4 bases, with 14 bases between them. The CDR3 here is CASSLGRPGSGNTIYF. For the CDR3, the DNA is TGTGCCAGCAGCTTAGGGCGTCCAGGCTCCGGAAACACCATATATTTT.

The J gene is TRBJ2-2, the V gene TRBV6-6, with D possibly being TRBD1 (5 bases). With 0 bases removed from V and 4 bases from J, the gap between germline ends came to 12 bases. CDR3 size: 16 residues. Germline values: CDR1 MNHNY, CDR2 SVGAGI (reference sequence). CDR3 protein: CASSYSMGPGTGELFF. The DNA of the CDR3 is TGTGCCAGCAGTTACTCGATGGGGCCCGGCACCGGGGAGCTGTTTTTT.